One and the same sample provided the 23 T cell receptor beta chains below, sequenced in a study of post-analysis software for immune sequencing data. Unique molecular identifiers were present in the TCR beta cDNA libraries. Each CDR3 protein is one row after TCRdb ran MiXCR on the PCR reads. The sample holds roughly 570,000 distinct CDR3 sequences; 34% are singletons and the top ten take 5% to 6%. Which antigens these TCRs recognize remains unknown. Study-wide results and caveats: TRBV5-6, TRBV5-1 and TRBV20-1 belonged to a set of about five TRBV segments that were more frequent in patients than controls.

Sequencing was carried out using blood. Source of these receptors: a girl younger than 18 with multiple sclerosis.

The rearrangement joins TRBV10-1 to TRBJ1-1; D perhaps matches TRBD1 (6 bases). The V and J ends lost 2 bases and 3 bases respectively, with 13 bases between them. The CDR3 is made up of 15 amino acids. Germline CDR1 reads WNHNN; CDR2 reads SYGVQD (reference sequence). CDR3 in amino acids: CASSEGGAPDTEAFF. CDR3 bases: TGCGCCAGCAGTGAGGGGGGCGCCCCGGACACTGAAGCTTTCTTT.

V and J are TRBV12-3 or TRBV12-4 and TRBJ2-3; D remains ambiguous. Trimming took off 7 bases at V and 4 bases at J, with 6 bases between the two ends. CDR3 length: 11 amino acids. Here the CDR3 reads CASIRADTQYF. CDR3 nucleotide sequence: TGTGCCAGCATACGGGCAGATACGCAGTATTTT.

This clonotype was counted between two and nine times. This chain links TRBV10-2 with TRBJ2-1; D is undetermined. The CDR3 is made up of 13 amino acids. CDR1 and CDR2 (germline): WSHSY, SAAADI. Trimming shortened V by 8 bases and J by 0 bases, and 8 bases separated the two germline ends. The CDR3 sequence is CASGVSSYNEQFF. The CDR3 nucleotides are TGCGCCAGCGGGGTTAGCTCCTACAATGAGCAGTTCTTC.

This clonotype was picked up a small number of times. Sequence at one end of the junction differs from germline and may be a read error. The chain employs TRBV27 and TRBJ2-1, with 10 bases fitting TRBD2. CDR3 size: 15 residues. The germline V gene has CDR1 MNHEY and CDR2 SMNVEV (reference sequence). CDR3: CASRLAGGQYNGQFF. CDR3 nucleotides: TGTGCCAGCAGATTAGCGGGGGGCCAATACAATGGGCAGTTCTTC.

The rearrangement joins TRBV7-9 to TRBJ2-3, with D possibly TRBD2 on 5 matching bases. The V end lost 4 bases, the J end lost 9 bases, and 20 bases lay between the germline ends. CDR1 is SEHNR, CDR2 FQNEAQ, per germline (reference sequence). The CDR3 extends over 15 amino acids. The CDR3 loop reads CASSSGVWSGVTQYF. Here the CDR3 DNA reads TGTGCCAGCAGCTCCGGCGTCTGGAGCGGAGTAACGCAGTATTTT.

This clonotype came up a few times. The chain couples TRBV12-3 or TRBV12-4 to TRBJ1-5; D ambiguous. The V and J ends lost 6 bases and 3 bases respectively, with 12 bases between them. The CDR3 has 14 amino acids. The CDR3 sequence: CASRHASYNQPQHF. Written as DNA, the CDR3 is TGTGCCAGCAGACATGCAAGCTACAATCAGCCCCAGCATTTT.

This clonotype was detected a few times. The V call is TRBV7-8, the J call TRBJ2-5; TRBD1 matches at 12 bases. This CDR3 is built from 17 residues. Germline lookup yields CDR1 SGHVS and CDR2 FQNEAQ. With 4 bases clipped from V and 0 bases from J, the junction kept 6 bases outside the gene matches. The CDR3 DNA follows: TGTGCCAGCAGCTCCTGGGGGACAGGGGGCTACCAAGAGACCCAGTACTTC. It codes for CASSSWGTGGYQETQYF.

The chain recombines TRBV6-5 with TRBJ1-2; D possibly corresponds to TRBD1 (5 bases). Trimming shortened V by 6 bases and J by 7 bases, and 15 bases separated the two germline ends. The CDR3 covers 13 residues. Germline CDR1 MNHEY, CDR2 SVGAGI. CDR3 DNA sequence: TGTGCCAGCAGACCCGCGACAGCAACTGGCTACACCTTC. It specifies CASRPATATGYTF.

The V call is TRBV9, the J call TRBJ1-6; the D is unclear. Germline-derived CDR1 and CDR2 are SGDLS and YYNGEE. Trimming pared 0 bases from V and 8 bases from J, leaving 18 bases between. The CDR3 runs to 17 residues. In DNA, the CDR3 is TGTGCCAGCAGCGTAGAAAGCTACCCAAGACCCGATTCACCCCTCCACTTT. As protein: CASSVESYPRPDSPLHF.

V usage is TRBV5-1 and J usage is TRBJ2-1; a weak D match, TRBD1 (6 bases). The CDR3 length is 15 residues. Per the germline V gene, CDR1 is SGHRS and CDR2 is YFSETQ. V was cut by 4 bases and J by 5 bases, with 16 bases left in between. The DNA of the CDR3 is TGCGCCAGCAGCCACACAGGGTTAACGGACAATGAGCAGTTCTTC. Residues: CASSHTGLTDNEQFF.

The CDR3: CASSLEQGSGANVLTF. The CDR3 DNA follows: TGCGCCAGCAGCTTGGAGCAGGGGTCTGGGGCCAACGTCCTGACTTTC. The V call is TRBV5-1, the J call TRBJ2-6, with D possibly matching TRBD1 (6 bases). CDR3 length: 16 residues. Germline lookup yields CDR1 SGHRS and CDR2 YFSETQ. The V end was cut by 0 bases, the J end by 1 base, with 8 bases between.

This clonotype was seen more than once but under ten times. The chain couples TRBV4-1 to TRBJ2-3; D gene uncertain. The germline gives CDR1 MGHRA, CDR2 YSYEKL. V lost 0 bases and J 0 bases, leaving 7 bases between the germline ends. The CDR3 loop spans 15 amino acids. DNA of the CDR3: TGCGCCAGCAGCCAAGATTGGGCCAGCACAGATACGCAGTATTTT. Translation gives CASSQDWASTDTQYF.

This clonotype has only a few counts. The V call is TRBV3-1, the J call TRBJ1-2; 7 nucleotides align to TRBD1. CDR1 and CDR2 from the germline V gene are LGHDT and YNNKEL (reference sequence). This CDR3 comprises 17 residues. J lost 3 bases, V lost 4 bases, and 14 bases had no gene match. CDR3 sequence: CASSPHSGTERYYGYTF. In nucleotides, the CDR3 is TGTGCCAGCAGCCCTCACTCTGGGACAGAGAGGTACTATGGCTACACCTTC.

This clonotype was observed a few times. This rearrangement joins TRBV20-1 to TRBJ2-3; 7 nucleotides align to TRBD2. Trimming removed 1 base from V and 4 bases from J; junction bases left unmatched: 8. Germline lookup yields CDR1 DFQATT and CDR2 SNEGSKA (reference sequence). CDR3 size: 15 residues. CDR3 loop: CSARVSSGEADTQYF. The CDR3 DNA sequence: TGCAGTGCTAGAGTGTCCAGCGGGGAAGCAGATACGCAGTATTTT.

This clonotype was detected only once. This chain connects TRBV5-1 to TRBJ1-5; no firm D call. The CDR3 totals 13 residues. Trimming took off 3 bases at V and 3 bases at J, with 7 bases between the two ends. The germline gives CDR1 SGHRS, CDR2 YFSETQ. This CDR3 is CASSSTINQPQHF. CDR3 coding DNA: TGCGCCAGCAGCTCCACCATCAATCAGCCCCAGCATTTT.

The chain couples TRBV4-1 to TRBJ1-1; D is perhaps TRBD1 (6 bases). The CDR3 contains 14 residues. V lost 3 bases and J 1 base, leaving 9 bases between the germline ends. Germline assignment: CDR1 MGHRA and CDR2 YSYEKL. Here the CDR3 reads CASSHGTTNTEAFF. The DNA for the CDR3 is TGCGCCAGCAGCCATGGGACAACGAACACTGAAGCTTTCTTT.

The chain combines TRBV7-9 with TRBJ2-5; D might be TRBD2 (6 bases). Looked up from germline, CDR1 is SEHNR and CDR2 is FQNEAQ (reference sequence). The CDR3 spans 15 residues. Deletions cut 6 bases from V and 0 bases from J, with 14 bases between. CDR3 amino acids: CASRRTTMYQETQYF. CDR3 in DNA: TGTGCCAGCAGGCGGACTACGATGTACCAAGAGACCCAGTACTTC.

The chain recombines TRBV12-3 or TRBV12-4 with TRBJ2-4, with D perhaps matching TRBD2 (7 bases). The CDR3 runs to 17 residues. V was cut by 0 bases and J by 0 bases, with 12 bases left in between. The CDR3 loop reads CASSLARGGLAKNIQYF. CDR3 nucleotides: TGTGCCAGCAGTTTAGCGAGGGGGGGCCTAGCCAAAAACATTCAGTACTTC.

This clonotype has only a few counts. The chain couples TRBV2 to TRBJ1-4; D unclear. The CDR3 contains 12 residues. Germline CDR1 and CDR2: SNHLY and FYNNEI. Trimming took off 4 bases at V and 8 bases at J, with 8 bases between the two ends. DNA for the CDR3: TGTGCCAGCAGTGTCGGGGAGGAAAAACTGTTTTTT. Its protein is CASSVGEEKLFF.

This chain uses TRBV5-1 with TRBJ1-1, with TRBD1 as a possible D gene (6 bases). The CDR3 covers 15 residues. V lost 4 bases to trimming and J lost 5 bases, with 18 bases between them. The germline CDR1 and CDR2 sequences are SGHRS and YFSETQ. The CDR3 loop is CASSPGGRGSTEAFF. CDR3 bases: TGCGCCAGCAGCCCGGGGGGCCGGGGGTCGACTGAAGCTTTCTTT.

The CDR3 loop is CASSPLGQGFTDTQYF. Here the CDR3 DNA reads TGTGCCAGCTCACCACTGGGACAGGGCTTCACAGATACGCAGTATTTT. The rearrangement links TRBV18 to TRBJ2-3; 9 bases map to TRBD1. The CDR3 length is 16 residues. The V gene end was trimmed by 1 base and the J gene end by 2 bases; junction bases not matched to a gene: 4. CDR1 and CDR2 (germline): KGHSH, LQKENI.

This clonotype was counted only a few times. This chain uses TRBV6-1 with TRBJ2-7; 10 positions agree with TRBD2. The ends lost 0 bases at V and 1 base at J; junction bases unmatched: 3. Germline V CDR1 and CDR2: MNHNS, SASEGT. The CDR3 covers 16 residues. The CDR3 loop reads CASSEAGAGGSYEQYF. CDR3 coding DNA: TGTGCCAGCAGTGAAGCAGGAGCGGGGGGGTCCTACGAGCAGTACTTC.

The chain is built from TRBV20-1 and TRBJ2-1; TRBD2 matches at 12 bases. Germline V gene lookup returns CDR1 DFQATT and CDR2 SNEGSKA (reference sequence). This CDR3 contains 15 residues. V was pared by 5 bases and J by 8 bases, with 10 bases of the junction left unmatched. This CDR3 reads CSAQGSSGGADEQFF. The CDR3 bases are TGCAGTGCTCAGGGTTCTAGCGGGGGGGCGGATGAGCAGTTCTTC.